This T cell receptor (beta chain) was sequenced during a study of blood T cell repertoires in COVID-19. The V and J ends lost 0 bases and 7 bases, in that order; junction bases with no gene match: 8. Germline lookup yields CDR1 SGHVS and CDR2 FNYEAQ. The CDR3 has 16 residues. Sequencing was performed with immunoSEQ multiplex PCR; in TCRdb, only in-frame clones are kept and a portion is missing. The table has hundreds of thousands of clones, 85% to 90% seen once. This clonotype originated in a woman in her seventies with COVID-19, enrolled during active disease. Material: peripheral blood. The chain carries TRBV7-6 and TRBJ1-2; 10 nucleotides match TRBD1. Written as DNA, the CDR3 is TGTGCCAGCAGCTTAGCAGGGACAGGGGCGTCGGGTGGCTACACCTTC. Translating gives CASSLAGTGASGGYTF.